This T cell receptor beta chain was recorded in a study of CD4 T cells in relation to SARS-CoV-2 and coronaviruses. Study as a whole: After roughly ten days of antigen culture, PBMC TCR beta CDR3s were sequenced. Negative control cultures got HIV-1 Nef peptides or no peptide.

CD4+ T cells from unexposed donors were obtained before the COVID-19 pandemic (2011-2018). The cells were cultured for around ten days before CD4+ T cells were isolated. As cell numbers allowed, unexposed-donor CD4+ T cells faced SARS-CoV-2 S/N and four cold-coronavirus spikes. With 4 bases clipped from V and 5 bases from J, the junction kept 10 bases outside the gene matches. This CDR3 has 15 residues. Germline V gives CDR1 SGDLS, CDR2 YYNGEE. Points from the study as a whole: This crossreactivity analysis covered spike protein alone, no other viral proteins.

Sequencing was performed with immunoSEQ multiplex PCR; in TCRdb, only in-frame clones are kept and a portion is missing. The table records roughly 25,000 clones, approximately 80% of them present only once. Regarding this clone: Its antigen is undetermined.

Sequenced sample: CD4+ T cells from PBMCs, cultured in vitro. The V gene is TRBV9, the J gene TRBJ2-5; 8 nucleotides align to TRBD2. The origin of this receptor is a human donor in good health. In DNA form, the CDR3 reads TGTGCCAGCAGCCGTAGTGGGACTAGTCGGGAGACCCAGTACTTC. It codes for CASSRSGTSRETQYF.